The rows below give T cell receptor beta chains drawn from one sample of a study of blood T cell dynamics during melanoma immunotherapy. This table comes from immunoSEQ multiplex PCR, and its TCRdb copy is limited to in-frame clones, with some not included. The data contain approximately 23,000 clones, roughly 86% of them singletons. Sample: blood, taken from a patient treated with checkpoint blockade. These receptors were taken from a human donor with melanoma. Each CDR3 is given with its conserved first and last residue. D genes are given only for firm matches. For some rows the clone size is stated as once, few or many, or as a class when expanded; others skip it.

V: TRBV5-1; J: TRBJ2-4; D: .; size: .; CDR3: CASVGLPGENIQYF
V: TRBV6-4; J: TRBJ1-2; D: TRBD1; size: .; CDR3: CASSAWGTGQGPFGYTF
V: TRBV4-1; J: TRBJ1-5; D: .; size: .; CDR3: CASSHDLGQPQHF
V: TRBV5-1; J: TRBJ2-1; D: TRBD2; size: .; CDR3: CASSSGGGSYNEQFF
V: TRBV28; J: TRBJ1-2; D: .; size: .; CDR3: CASSLRLRYTF
V: TRBV5-1; J: TRBJ2-7; D: TRBD2; size: .; CDR3: CASSLAWASGSISYEQYF
V: TRBV14; J: TRBJ2-3; D: TRBD2; size: .; CDR3: CASSRTSGGESFTDTQYF
V: TRBV25-1; J: TRBJ1-2; D: .; size: .; CDR3: CASSLNYGYTF
V: TRBV6-1; J: TRBJ2-7; D: TRBD1; size: .; CDR3: CASSDRTQGAYEQYF
V: TRBV19; J: TRBJ1-1; D: .; size: .; CDR3: CATDTGTSNTEAFF
V: TRBV5-5; J: TRBJ1-4; D: .; size: .; CDR3: CASSTTEVNEKLFF
V: TRBV7-9; J: TRBJ1-3; D: .; size: .; CDR3: CASSYDGRSGNTIYF
V: TRBV6-1; J: TRBJ1-3; D: .; size: few; CDR3: CASSDGASGNTIYF
V: TRBV27; J: TRBJ1-2; D: .; size: .; CDR3: CASSSPGTNYGYTF
V: TRBV18; J: TRBJ1-2; D: .; size: .; CDR3: CASSPDLQIYGYTF
V: TRBV6-6; J: TRBJ2-1; D: TRBD2; size: .; CDR3: CASSPRAAGTHNEQFF
V: TRBV9; J: TRBJ1-6; D: .; size: .; CDR3: CASSPQVGNSPLHF
V: TRBV5-6; J: TRBJ2-7; D: TRBD1; size: .; CDR3: CASSLADRGPDEQYF
V: TRBV19; J: TRBJ2-1; D: TRBD2; size: .; CDR3: CASSGGTSRLRLF
V: TRBV9; J: TRBJ2-3; D: TRBD1; size: .; CDR3: CASSVVGTVADTQYF
V: TRBV4-1; J: TRBJ1-2; D: .; size: few; CDR3: CASSQDQAIARGYTF
V: TRBV7-9; J: TRBJ2-3; D: TRBD2; size: .; CDR3: CASSSLAGRTDTQYF
V: TRBV19; J: TRBJ1-1; D: TRBD1; size: few; CDR3: CASSRTGMTEAFF
V: TRBV30; J: TRBJ1-1; D: .; size: .; CDR3: CAWSGQVLEAFF
V: TRBV7-3; J: TRBJ2-1; D: TRBD2; size: .; CDR3: CASSLRAGREVSYNEQFF
V: TRBV6-5; J: TRBJ1-3; D: .; size: .; CDR3: CASSLRDMSGNTIYF
V: TRBV30; J: TRBJ1-2; D: TRBD1; size: .; CDR3: CAWSGGTGANYGYTF
V: TRBV30; J: TRBJ1-6; D: .; size: .; CDR3: CAWTQGPDNSPLHF
V: TRBV7-2; J: TRBJ2-3; D: .; size: .; CDR3: CASSYGGTRGADTQYF
V: TRBV7-3; J: TRBJ1-6; D: .; size: few; CDR3: CASSWQGHNSPLHF
V: TRBV7-9; J: TRBJ1-6; D: .; size: .; CDR3: CASTQLGLYSPLHF
V: TRBV18; J: TRBJ2-7; D: .; size: .; CDR3: CASSLGQGSYEQYF
V: TRBV5-4; J: TRBJ1-2; D: .; size: few; CDR3: CASSASLRGFEGYTF
V: TRBV2; J: TRBJ1-2; D: .; size: few; CDR3: CASRARESHYGYTF
V: TRBV5-6; J: TRBJ2-5; D: .; size: .; CDR3: CASSLAKGIGETQYF
V: TRBV28; J: TRBJ1-5; D: .; size: .; CDR3: CASSSPDSSNQPQHF
V: TRBV6-1; J: TRBJ1-5; D: .; size: .; CDR3: CASSEALGANQPQHF
V: TRBV6-6; J: TRBJ2-1; D: .; size: once; CDR3: CASTHRPGSSYNEQFF
V: TRBV7-2; J: TRBJ1-2; D: TRBD1; size: .; CDR3: CASSFLRTGEGYTF
V: TRBV6-5; J: TRBJ1-1; D: .; size: .; CDR3: CASSRGGEQAFF
V: TRBV19; J: TRBJ1-5; D: .; size: .; CDR3: CASSTIAGQGNQPQHF
V: TRBV19; J: TRBJ1-5; D: .; size: .; CDR3: CASSIPAGSYRVGNQPQHF
V: TRBV5-6; J: TRBJ2-3; D: .; size: .; CDR3: CASSLGRGADTQYF
V: TRBV29-1; J: TRBJ2-7; D: .; size: .; CDR3: CSVELVSARSYEQYF
V: TRBV19; J: TRBJ1-2; D: .; size: .; CDR3: CASTAAQVVRGGYTF
V: TRBV30; J: TRBJ2-2; D: TRBD2; size: .; CDR3: CAWSSPGLADTGELFF
V: TRBV6-5; J: TRBJ1-5; D: .; size: .; CDR3: CASSRDSNQPQHF